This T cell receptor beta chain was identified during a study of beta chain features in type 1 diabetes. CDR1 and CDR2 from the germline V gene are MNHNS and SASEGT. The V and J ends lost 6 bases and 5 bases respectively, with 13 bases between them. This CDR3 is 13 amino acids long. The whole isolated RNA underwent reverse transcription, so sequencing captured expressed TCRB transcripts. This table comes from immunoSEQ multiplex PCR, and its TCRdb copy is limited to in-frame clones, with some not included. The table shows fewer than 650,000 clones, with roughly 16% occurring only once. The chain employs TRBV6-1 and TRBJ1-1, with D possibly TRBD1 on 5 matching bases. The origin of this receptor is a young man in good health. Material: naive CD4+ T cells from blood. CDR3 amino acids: CASRDTIKTEAFF. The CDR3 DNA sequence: TGTGCCAGCAGGGACACCATAAAGACTGAAGCTTTCTTT.